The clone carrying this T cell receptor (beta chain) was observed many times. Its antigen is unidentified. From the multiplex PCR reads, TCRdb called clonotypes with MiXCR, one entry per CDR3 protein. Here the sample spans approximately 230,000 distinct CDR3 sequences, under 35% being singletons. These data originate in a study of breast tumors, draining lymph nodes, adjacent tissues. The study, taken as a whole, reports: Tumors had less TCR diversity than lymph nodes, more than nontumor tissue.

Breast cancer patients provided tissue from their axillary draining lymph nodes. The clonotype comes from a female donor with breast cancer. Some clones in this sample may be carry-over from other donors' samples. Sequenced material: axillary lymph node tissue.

The CDR3, as DNA: TGTGCCAGCAGCCCCCCTTCTCGGGGATACAATGAGCAGTTCTTC. This translates into CASSPPSRGYNEQFF. The V call is TRBV14, the J call TRBJ2-1; possible D gene TRBD2, 5 bases. CDR3 length: 15 residues. The germline V and J ends were trimmed by 4 bases and 4 bases, with 14 bases remaining between them. Germline-derived CDR1 and CDR2 are SGHDN and FVKESK.